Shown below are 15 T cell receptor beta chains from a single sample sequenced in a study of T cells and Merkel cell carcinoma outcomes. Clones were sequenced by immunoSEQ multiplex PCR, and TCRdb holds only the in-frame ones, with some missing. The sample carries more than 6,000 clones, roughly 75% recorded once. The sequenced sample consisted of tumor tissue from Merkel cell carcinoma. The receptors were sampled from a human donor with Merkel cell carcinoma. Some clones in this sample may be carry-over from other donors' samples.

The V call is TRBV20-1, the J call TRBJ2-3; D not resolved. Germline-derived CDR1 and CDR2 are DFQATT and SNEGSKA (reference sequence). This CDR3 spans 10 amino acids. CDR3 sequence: CSLGIDTQYF. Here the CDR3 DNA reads TGCAGCCTTGGAATAGATACGCAGTATTTT.

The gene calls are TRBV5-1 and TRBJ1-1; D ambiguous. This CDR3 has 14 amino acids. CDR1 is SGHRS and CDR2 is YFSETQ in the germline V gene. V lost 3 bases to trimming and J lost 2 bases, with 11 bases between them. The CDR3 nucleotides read TGCGCCAGCAGCTGGGAACAGACAAACACTGAAGCTTTCTTT. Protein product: CASSWEQTNTEAFF.

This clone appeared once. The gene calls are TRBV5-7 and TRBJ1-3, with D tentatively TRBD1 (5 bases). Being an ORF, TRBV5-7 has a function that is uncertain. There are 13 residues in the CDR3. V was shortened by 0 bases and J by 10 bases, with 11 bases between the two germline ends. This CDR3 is CASSLVPGETIYF. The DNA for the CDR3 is TGTGCCAGCAGCTTGGTTCCGGGGGAAACCATATATTTT.

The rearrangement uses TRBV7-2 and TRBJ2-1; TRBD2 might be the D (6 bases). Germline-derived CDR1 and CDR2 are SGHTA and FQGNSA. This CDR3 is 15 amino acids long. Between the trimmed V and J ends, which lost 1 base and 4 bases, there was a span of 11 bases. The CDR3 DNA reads TGTGCCAGCAGCTTAGAAGTAGCGGCTTACAATGAGCAGTTCTTC. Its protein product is CASSLEVAAYNEQFF.

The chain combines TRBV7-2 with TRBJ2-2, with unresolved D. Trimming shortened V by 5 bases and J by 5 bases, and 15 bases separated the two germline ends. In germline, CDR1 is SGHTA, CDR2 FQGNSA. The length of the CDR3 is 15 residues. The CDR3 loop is CASSPSVIRTGELFF. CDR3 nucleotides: TGTGCCAGCAGCCCCTCCGTCATTAGGACCGGGGAGCTGTTTTTT.

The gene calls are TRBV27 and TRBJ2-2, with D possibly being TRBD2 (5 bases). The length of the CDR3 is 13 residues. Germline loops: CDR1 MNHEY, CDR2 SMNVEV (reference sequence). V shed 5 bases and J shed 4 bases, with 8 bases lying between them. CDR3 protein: CASSRTLTGELFF. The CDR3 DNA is TGTGCCAGCAGTAGGACTCTCACCGGGGAGCTGTTTTTT.

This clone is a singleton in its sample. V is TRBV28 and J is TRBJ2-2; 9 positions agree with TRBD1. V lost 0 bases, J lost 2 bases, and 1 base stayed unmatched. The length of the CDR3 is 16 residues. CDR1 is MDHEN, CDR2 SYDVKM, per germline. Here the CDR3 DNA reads TGTGCCAGCAGTTTATGGGGACAGGGTAACACCGGGGAGCTGTTTTTT. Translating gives CASSLWGQGNTGELFF. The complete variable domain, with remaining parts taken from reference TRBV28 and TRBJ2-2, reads DVKVTQSSRYLVKRTGEKVFLECVQDMDHENMFWYRQDPGLGLRLIYFSYDVKMKEKGDIPEGYSVSREKKERFSLILESASTNQTSMYLCASSLWGQGNTGELFFGEGSRLTVL.

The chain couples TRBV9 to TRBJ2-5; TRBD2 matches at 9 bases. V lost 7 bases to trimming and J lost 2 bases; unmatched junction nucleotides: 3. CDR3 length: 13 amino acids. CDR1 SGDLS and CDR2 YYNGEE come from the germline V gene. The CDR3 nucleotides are TGTGCCAGCTCTAGCGGGGTACAAGAGACCCAGTACTTC. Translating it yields CASSSGVQETQYF. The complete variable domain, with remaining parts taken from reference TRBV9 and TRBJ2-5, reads DSGVTQTPKHLITATGQRVTLRCSPRSGDLSVYWYQQSLDQGLQFLIQYYNGEERAKGNILERFSAQQFPDLHSELNLSSLELGDSALYFCASSSGVQETQYFGPGTRLLVL.

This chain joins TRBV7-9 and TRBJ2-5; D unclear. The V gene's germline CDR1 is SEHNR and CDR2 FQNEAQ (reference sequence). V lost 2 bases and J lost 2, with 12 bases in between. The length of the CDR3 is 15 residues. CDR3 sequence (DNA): TGTGCCAGCAGCTTAAAGGGTCAGGAGCAAGAGACCCAGTACTTC. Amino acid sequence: CASSLKGQEQETQYF. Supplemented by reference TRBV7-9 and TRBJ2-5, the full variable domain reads DTGVSQNPRHKITKRGQNVTFRCDPISEHNRLYWYRQTLGQGPEFLTYFQNEAQLEKSRLLSDRFSAERPKGSFSTLEIQRTEQGDSAMYLCASSLKGQEQETQYFGPGTRLLVL.

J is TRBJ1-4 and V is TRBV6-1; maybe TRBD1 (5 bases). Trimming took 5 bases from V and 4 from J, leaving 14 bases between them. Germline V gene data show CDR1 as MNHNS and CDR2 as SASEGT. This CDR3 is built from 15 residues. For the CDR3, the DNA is TGTGCCAGCAGTATAAGCGGGGGAGATAATGAAAAACTGTTTTTT. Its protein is CASSISGGDNEKLFF.

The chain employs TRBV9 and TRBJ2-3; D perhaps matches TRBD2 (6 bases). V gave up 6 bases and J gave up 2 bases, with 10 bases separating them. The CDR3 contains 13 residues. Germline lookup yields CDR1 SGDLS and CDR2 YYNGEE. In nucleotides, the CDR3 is TGTGCCAGCAAGAAGCGGGCCACAGATACGCAGTATTTT. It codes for CASKKRATDTQYF.

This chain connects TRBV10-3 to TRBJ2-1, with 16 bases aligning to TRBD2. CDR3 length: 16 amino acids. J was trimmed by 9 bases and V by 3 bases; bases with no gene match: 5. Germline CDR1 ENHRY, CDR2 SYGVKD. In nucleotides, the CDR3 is TGTGCCATCAGTGAACCGGGACTAGCGGGAGGGGGTGAGCAGTTCTTC. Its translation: CAISEPGLAGGGEQFF.

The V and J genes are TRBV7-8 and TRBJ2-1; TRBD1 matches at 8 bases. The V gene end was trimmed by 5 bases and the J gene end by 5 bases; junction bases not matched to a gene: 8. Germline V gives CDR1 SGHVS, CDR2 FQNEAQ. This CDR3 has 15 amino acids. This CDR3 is CASSHGQGTHNEQFF. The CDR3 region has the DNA TGTGCCAGCAGCCACGGACAGGGAACCCACAATGAGCAGTTCTTC.

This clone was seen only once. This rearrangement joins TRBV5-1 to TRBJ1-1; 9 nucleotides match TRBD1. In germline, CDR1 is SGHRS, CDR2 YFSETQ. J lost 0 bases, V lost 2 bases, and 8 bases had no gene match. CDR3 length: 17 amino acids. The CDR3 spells CASSFSGQGTMNTEAFF. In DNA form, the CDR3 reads TGCGCCAGCAGCTTCTCAGGACAGGGGACCATGAACACTGAAGCTTTCTTT.

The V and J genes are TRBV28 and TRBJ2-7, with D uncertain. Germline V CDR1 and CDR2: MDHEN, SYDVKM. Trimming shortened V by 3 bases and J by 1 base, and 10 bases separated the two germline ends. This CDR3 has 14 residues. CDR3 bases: TGTGCCAGCAGTTTTCGTCCAGTGTCCTACGAGCAGTACTTC. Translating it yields CASSFRPVSYEQYF.